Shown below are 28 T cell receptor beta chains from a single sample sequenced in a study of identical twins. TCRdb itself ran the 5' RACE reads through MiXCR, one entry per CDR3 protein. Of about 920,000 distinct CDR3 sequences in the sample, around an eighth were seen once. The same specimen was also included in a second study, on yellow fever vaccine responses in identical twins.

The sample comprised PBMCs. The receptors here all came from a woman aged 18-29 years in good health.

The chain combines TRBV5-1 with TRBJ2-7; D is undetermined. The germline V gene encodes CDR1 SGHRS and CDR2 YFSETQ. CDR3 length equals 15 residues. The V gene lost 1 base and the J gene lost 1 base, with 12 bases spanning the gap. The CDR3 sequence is CASSLSRKGSYEQYV. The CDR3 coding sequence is TGCGCCAGCAGCTTGTCCAGGAAAGGGTCCTACGAGCAGTACGTC.

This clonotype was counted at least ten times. CDR3 protein: CAISDSGIQETQYF. The CDR3 nucleotides are TGTGCCATCAGTGACTCGGGGATACAAGAGACCCAGTACTTC. The chain employs TRBV10-3 and TRBJ2-5; D is possibly TRBD2 (5 bases). CDR3 length equals 14 residues. Germline CDR1 reads ENHRY; CDR2 reads SYGVKD. Deletions cut 3 bases from V and 2 bases from J, with 10 bases between.

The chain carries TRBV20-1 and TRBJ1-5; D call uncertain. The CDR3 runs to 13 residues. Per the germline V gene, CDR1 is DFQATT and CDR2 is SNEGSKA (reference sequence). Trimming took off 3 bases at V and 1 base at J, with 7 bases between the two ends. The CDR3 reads CSASETSNQPQHF. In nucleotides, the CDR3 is TGCAGTGCTAGTGAGACAAGCAATCAGCCCCAGCATTTT.

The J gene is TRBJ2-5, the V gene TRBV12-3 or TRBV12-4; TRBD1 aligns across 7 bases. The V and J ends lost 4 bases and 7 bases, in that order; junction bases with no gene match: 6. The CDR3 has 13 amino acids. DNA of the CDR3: TGTGCCAGCAGTTCAGGGACAGTCGTGACCCAGTACTTC. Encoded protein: CASSSGTVVTQYF.

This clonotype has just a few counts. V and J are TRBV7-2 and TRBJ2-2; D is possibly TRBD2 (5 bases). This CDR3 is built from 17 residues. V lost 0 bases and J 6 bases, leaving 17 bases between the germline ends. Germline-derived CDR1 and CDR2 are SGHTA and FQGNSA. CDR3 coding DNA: TGTGCCAGCAGCTTAGCGTCCCTAGCCAGTCGCTCCGGGGAGCTGTTTTTT. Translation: CASSLASLASRSGELFF.

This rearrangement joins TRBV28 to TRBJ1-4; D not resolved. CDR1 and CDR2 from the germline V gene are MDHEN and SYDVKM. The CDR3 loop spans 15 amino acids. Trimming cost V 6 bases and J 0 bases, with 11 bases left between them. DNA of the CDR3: TGTGCCAGCAGAACTCGACGCGCAACTAATGAAAAACTGTTTTTT. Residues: CASRTRRATNEKLFF.

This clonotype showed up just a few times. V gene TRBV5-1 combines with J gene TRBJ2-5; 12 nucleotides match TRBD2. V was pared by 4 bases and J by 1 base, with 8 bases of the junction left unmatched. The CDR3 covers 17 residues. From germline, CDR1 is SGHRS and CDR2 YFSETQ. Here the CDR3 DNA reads TGCGCCAGCAGCCTAGGACTAGCGGGGACAGTCCAAGAGACCCAGTACTTC. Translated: CASSLGLAGTVQETQYF. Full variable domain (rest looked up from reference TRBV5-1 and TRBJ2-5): KAGVTQTPRYLIKTRGQQVTLSCSPISGHRSVSWYQQTPGQGLQFLFEYFSETQRNKGNFPGRFSGRQFSNSRSEMNVSTLELGDSALYLCASSLGLAGTVQETQYFGPGTRLLVL.

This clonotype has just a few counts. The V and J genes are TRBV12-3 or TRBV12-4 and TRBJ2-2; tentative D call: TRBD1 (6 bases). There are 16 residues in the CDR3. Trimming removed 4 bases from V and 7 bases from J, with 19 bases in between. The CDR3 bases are TGTGCCAGCAGTTCCACAGGGATGAGTCGTATCGGGGAGCTGTTTTTT. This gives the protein CASSSTGMSRIGELFF.

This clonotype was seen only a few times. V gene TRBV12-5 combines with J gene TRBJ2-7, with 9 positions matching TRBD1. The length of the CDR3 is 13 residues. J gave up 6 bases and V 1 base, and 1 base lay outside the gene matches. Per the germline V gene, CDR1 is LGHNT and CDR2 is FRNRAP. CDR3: CASGLGTGVEQYF. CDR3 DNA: TGTGCTAGTGGTTTGGGGACAGGGGTCGAGCAGTACTTC. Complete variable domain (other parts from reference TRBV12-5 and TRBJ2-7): DARVTQTPRHKVTEMGQEVTMRCQPILGHNTVFWYRQTMMQGLELLAYFRNRAPLDDSGMPKDRFSAEMPDATLATLKIQPSEPRDSAVYFCASGLGTGVEQYFGPGTRLTVT.

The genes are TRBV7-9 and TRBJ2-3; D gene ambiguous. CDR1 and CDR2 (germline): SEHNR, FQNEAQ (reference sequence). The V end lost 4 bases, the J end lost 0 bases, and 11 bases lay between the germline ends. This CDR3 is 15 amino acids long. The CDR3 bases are TGTGCCAGCAGCTCTCCAGATGCTAGCACAGATACGCAGTATTTT. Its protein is CASSSPDASTDTQYF. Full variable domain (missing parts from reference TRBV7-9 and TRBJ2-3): DTGVSQNPRHKITKRGQNVTFRCDPISEHNRLYWYRQTLGQGPEFLTYFQNEAQLEKSRLLSDRFSAERPKGSFSTLEIQRTEQGDSAMYLCASSSPDASTDTQYFGPGTRLTVL.

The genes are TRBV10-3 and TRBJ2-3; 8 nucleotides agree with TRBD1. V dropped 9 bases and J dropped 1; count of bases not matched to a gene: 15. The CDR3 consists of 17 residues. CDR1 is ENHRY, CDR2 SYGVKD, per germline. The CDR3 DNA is TGTGCCATTTCCTCTACCTCTGGGACAGGACGCACAGATACGCAGTATTTT. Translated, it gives CAISSTSGTGRTDTQYF.

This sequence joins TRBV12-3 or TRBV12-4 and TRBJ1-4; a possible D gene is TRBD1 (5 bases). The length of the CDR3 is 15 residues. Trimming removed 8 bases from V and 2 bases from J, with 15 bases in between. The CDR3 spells CASSFSGGTNEKLFF. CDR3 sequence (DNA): TGTGCCAGCTCTTTCTCTGGGGGTACTAATGAAAAACTGTTTTTT.

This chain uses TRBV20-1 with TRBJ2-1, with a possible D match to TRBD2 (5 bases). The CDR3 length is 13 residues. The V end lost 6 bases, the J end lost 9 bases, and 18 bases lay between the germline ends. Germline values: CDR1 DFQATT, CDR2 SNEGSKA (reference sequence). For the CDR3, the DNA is TGCAGTGCCTCGATGGGAGTGGGCGGTGAGCAGTTCTTC. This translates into CSASMGVGGEQFF.

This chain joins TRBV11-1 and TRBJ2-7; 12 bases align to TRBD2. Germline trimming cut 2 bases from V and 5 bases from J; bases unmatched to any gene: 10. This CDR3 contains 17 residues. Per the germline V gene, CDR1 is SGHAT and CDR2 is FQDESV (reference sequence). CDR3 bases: TGTGCCAGCAGCTTACGAAAACTAGCGGGAGGATTCGACGAGCAGTACTTC. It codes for CASSLRKLAGGFDEQYF.

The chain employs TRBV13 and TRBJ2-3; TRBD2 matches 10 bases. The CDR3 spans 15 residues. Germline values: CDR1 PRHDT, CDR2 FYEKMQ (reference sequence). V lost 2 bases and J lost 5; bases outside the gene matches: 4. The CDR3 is CASSLSGGAEDTQYF. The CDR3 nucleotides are TGTGCCAGCAGCTTAAGCGGGGGGGCGGAAGATACGCAGTATTTT.

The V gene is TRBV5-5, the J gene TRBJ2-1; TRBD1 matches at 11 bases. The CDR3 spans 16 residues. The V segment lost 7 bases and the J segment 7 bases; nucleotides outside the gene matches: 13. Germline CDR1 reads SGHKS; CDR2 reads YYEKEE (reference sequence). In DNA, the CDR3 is TGTGCCAGCTCGATAACCGGGACAGGGGGTTGGAATGAGCAGTTCTTC. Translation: CASSITGTGGWNEQFF.

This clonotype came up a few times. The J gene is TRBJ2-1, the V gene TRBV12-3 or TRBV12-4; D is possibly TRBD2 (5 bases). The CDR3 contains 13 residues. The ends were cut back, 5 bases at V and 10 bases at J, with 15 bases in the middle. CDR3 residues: CASSVDFPWEQFF. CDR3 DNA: TGTGCCAGCAGTGTGGACTTCCCTTGGGAGCAGTTCTTC.

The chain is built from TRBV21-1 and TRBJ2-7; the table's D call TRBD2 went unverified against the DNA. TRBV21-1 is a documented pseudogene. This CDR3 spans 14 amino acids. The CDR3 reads CASSSRSSSYEQYF. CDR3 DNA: TGTGCCAGCAGCAGCCGCTCCAGCTCCTACGAGCAGTACTTC.

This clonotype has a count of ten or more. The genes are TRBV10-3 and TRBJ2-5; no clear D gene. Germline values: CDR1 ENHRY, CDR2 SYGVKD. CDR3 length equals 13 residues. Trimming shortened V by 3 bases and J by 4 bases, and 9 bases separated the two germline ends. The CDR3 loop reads CAISDSRPETQYF. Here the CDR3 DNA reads TGTGCCATCAGTGATAGTAGGCCAGAGACCCAGTACTTC.

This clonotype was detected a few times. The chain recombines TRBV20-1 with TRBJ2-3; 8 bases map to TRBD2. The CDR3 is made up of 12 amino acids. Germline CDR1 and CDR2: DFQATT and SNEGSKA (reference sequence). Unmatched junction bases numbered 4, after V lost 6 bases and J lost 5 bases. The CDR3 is CSAPGGGDTQYF. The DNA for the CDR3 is TGCAGTGCGCCCGGGGGGGGAGATACGCAGTATTTT.

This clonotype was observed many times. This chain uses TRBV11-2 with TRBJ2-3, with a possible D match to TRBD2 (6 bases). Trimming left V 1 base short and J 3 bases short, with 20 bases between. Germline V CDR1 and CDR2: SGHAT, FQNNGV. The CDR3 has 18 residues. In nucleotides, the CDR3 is TGTGCCAGCAGCTTAGTCGGCGGGGCCTCACTAAGGACAGATACGCAGTATTTT. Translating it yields CASSLVGGASLRTDTQYF.

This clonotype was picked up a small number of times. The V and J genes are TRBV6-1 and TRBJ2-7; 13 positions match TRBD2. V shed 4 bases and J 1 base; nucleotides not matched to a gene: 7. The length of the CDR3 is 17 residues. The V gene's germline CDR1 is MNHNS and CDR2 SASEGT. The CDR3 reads CASSVQQGLAGSYEQYF. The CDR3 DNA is TGTGCCAGCAGTGTCCAGCAGGGACTAGCGGGATCCTACGAGCAGTACTTC.

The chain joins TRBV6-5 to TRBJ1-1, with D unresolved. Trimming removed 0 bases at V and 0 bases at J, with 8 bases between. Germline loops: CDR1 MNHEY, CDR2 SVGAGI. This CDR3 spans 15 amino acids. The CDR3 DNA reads TGTGCCAGCAGTTACTCTCAAAATATGAACACTGAAGCTTTCTTT. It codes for CASSYSQNMNTEAFF.

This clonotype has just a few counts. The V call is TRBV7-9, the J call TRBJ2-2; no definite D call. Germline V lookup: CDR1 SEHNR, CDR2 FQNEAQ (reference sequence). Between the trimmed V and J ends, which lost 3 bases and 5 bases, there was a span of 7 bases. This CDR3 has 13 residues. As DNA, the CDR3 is TGTGCCAGCAGCTTCGTTACTACCGGGGAGCTGTTTTTT. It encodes CASSFVTTGELFF.

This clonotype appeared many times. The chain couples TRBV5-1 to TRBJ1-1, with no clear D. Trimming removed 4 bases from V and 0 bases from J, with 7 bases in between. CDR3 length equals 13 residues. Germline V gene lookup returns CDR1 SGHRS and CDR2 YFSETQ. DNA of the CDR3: TGCGCCAGCAGCGCCACTCTGAACACTGAAGCTTTCTTT. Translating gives CASSATLNTEAFF.

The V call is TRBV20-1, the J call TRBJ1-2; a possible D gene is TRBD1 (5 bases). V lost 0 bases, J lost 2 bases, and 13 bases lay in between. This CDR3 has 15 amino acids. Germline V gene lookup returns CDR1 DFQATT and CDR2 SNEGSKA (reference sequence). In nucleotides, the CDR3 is TGCAGTGCTAGAGATCGAGCAGGGCTGAACTATGGCTACACCTTC. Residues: CSARDRAGLNYGYTF.

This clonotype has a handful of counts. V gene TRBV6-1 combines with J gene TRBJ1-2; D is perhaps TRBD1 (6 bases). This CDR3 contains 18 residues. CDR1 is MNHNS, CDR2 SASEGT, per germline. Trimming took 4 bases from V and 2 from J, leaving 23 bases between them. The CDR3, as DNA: TGTGCCAGCAGTGGGGGTAGGGGGGGACCTATCCTGAACTATGGCTACACCTTC. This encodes CASSGGRGGPILNYGYTF.

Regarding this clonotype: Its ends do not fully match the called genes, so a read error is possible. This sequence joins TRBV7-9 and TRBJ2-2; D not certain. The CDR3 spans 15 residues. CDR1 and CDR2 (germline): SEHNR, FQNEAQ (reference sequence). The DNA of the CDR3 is TGTGCCATCAGCACCGGACCGGCGAACACCGGGGAGCTGTTTTTT. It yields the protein CAISTGPANTGELFF.